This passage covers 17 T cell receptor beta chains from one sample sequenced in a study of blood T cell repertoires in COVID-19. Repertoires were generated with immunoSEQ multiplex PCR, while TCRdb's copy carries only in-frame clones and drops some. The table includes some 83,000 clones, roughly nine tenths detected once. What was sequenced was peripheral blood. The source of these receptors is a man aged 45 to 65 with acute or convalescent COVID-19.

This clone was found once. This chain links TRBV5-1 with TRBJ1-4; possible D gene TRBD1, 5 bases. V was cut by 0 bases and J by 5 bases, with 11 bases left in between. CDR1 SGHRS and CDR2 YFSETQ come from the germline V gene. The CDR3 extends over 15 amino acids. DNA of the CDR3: TGCGCCAGCAGCTTGGGTTCGACAGAGAATGAAAAACTGTTTTTT. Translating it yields CASSLGSTENEKLFF.

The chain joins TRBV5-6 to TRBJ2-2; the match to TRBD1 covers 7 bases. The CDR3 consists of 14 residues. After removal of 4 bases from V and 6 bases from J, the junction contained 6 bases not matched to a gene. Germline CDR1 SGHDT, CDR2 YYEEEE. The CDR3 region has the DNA TGTGCCAGCAGCCTCCCTACAGGGGCCGGGGAGCTGTTTTTT. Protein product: CASSLPTGAGELFF.

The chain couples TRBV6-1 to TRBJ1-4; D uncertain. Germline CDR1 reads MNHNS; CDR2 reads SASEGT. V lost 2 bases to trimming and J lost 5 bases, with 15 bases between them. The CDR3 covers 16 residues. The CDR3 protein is CASSEYYLPPNEKLFF. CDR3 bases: TGTGCCAGCAGTGAATACTACCTCCCCCCAAATGAAAAACTGTTTTTT.

The chain's CDR3 is CASSIQAGGENQPQHF. In DNA, the CDR3 is TGTGCCAGTAGCATACAGGCAGGGGGAGAAAATCAGCCCCAGCATTTT. The J gene is TRBJ1-5, the V gene TRBV19; 7 bases match TRBD1. The CDR3 spans 16 residues. V lost 6 bases and J lost 4; bases outside the gene matches: 12. Germline V lookup: CDR1 LNHDA, CDR2 SQIVND (reference sequence).

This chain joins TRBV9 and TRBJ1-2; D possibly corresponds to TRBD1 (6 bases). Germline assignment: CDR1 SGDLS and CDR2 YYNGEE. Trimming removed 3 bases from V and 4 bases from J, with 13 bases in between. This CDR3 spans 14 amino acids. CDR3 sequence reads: CASSAQQGGYGYTF. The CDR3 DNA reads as TGTGCCAGCAGCGCCCAACAGGGCGGCTATGGCTACACCTTC.

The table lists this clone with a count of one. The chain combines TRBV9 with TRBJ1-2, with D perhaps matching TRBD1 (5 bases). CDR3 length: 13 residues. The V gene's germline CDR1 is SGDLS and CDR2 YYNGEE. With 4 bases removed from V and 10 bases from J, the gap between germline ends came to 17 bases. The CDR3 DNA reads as TGTGCCAGCAGCTCCCAAGGGGCACTTCTCTACACCTTC. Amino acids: CASSSQGALLYTF.

CDR3 nucleotide sequence: TGTGCCAGCAGCTTAAGGGGCGGGAGTGGCGGGGAGCTGTTTTTT. Translated, it gives CASSLRGGSGGELFF. This rearrangement joins TRBV7-8 to TRBJ2-2; 7 positions match TRBD2. V was clipped by 2 bases and J by 7 bases; unmatched bases: 7. The CDR3 loop spans 15 amino acids. The V gene's germline CDR1 is SGHVS and CDR2 FQNEAQ.

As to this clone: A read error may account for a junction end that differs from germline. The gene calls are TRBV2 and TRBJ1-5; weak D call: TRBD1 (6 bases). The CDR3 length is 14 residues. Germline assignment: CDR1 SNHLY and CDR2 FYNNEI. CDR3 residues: CASREGQPNQPQHF. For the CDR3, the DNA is TGTGCCAGCAGGGAAGGACAGCCCAATCAGCCCCAGCATTTT.

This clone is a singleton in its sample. Here the CDR3 DNA reads TGTGCCAGCACCCCGGGACAGATGAACACTGAAGCTTTCTTT. Encoded protein: CASTPGQMNTEAFF. The gene calls are TRBV6-6 and TRBJ1-1; 7 nucleotides match TRBD1. CDR3 size: 14 residues. With V trimmed by 7 bases and J by 0 bases, 5 bases remained unmatched. The V gene's germline CDR1 is MNHNY and CDR2 SVGAGI (reference sequence).

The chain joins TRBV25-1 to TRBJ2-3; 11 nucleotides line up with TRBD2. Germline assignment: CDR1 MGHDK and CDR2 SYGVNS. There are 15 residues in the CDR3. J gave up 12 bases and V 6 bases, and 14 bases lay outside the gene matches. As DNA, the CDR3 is TGTGCCAGCAGCCAGACCGGGACTAGCGGTCCCTCTCAGTATTTT. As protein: CASSQTGTSGPSQYF.

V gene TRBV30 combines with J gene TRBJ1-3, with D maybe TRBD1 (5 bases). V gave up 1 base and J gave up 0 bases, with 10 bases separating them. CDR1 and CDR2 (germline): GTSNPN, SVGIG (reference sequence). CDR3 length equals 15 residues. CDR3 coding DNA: TGTGCCTGGAGTGCAGTCGACAGCTCTGGAAACACCATATATTTT. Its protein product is CAWSAVDSSGNTIYF.

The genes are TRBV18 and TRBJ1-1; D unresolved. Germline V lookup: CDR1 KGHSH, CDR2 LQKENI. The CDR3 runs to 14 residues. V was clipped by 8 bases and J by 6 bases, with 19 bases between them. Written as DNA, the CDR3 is TGTGCCAGCACTCCTGGGAGGGCGTCCCCTGAAGCTTTCTTT. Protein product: CASTPGRASPEAFF.

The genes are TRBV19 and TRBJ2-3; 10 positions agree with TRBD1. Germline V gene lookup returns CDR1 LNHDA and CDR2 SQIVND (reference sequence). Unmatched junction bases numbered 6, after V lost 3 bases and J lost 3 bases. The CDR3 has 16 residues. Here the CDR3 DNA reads TGTGCCAGTAGTATGGTTGGGGGACAGGGGACAGATACGCAGTATTTT. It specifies CASSMVGGQGTDTQYF.

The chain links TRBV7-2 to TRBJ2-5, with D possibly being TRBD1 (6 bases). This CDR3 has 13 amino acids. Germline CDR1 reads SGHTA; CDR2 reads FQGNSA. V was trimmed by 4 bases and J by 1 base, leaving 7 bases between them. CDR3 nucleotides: TGTGCCAGCAGCTCGGACAGCCAAGAGACCCAGTACTTC. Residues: CASSSDSQETQYF.

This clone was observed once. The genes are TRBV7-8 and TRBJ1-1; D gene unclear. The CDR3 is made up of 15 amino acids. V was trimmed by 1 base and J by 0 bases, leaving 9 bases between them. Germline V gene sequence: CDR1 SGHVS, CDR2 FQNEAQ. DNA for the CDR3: TGTGCCAGCAGCTTAGAGAGGCGGATGAACACTGAAGCTTTCTTT. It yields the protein CASSLERRMNTEAFF.

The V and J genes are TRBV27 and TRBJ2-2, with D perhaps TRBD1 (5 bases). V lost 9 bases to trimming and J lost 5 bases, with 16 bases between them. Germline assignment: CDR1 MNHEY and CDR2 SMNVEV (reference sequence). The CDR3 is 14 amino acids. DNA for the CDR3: TGTGCCAGTAAAAGGGGCAGGAGAACCGGGGAGCTGTTTTTT. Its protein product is CASKRGRRTGELFF.

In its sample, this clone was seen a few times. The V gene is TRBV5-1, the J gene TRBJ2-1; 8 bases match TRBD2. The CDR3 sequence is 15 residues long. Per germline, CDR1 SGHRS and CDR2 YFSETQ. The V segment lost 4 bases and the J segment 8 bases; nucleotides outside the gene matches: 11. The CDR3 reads CASSLERGSIDEQFF. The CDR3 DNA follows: TGCGCCAGCAGCCTAGAGCGGGGGTCAATTGATGAGCAGTTCTTC.